The present T cell receptor (beta chain) was sequenced within a study of T cell changes during pregnancy in multiple sclerosis. Profiled with immunoSEQ multiplex PCR; TCRdb holds only in-frame clones, not every one. The table has under 75,000 clones, around 90% seen once. The receptor comes from a female donor in good health, enrolled as a control in a pregnancy study. Sequencing was performed on peripheral blood, taken in the third trimester of pregnancy.

The CDR3 sequence: CASSQDLLAGVDEQFF. CDR3 nucleotides: TGTGCCAGCAGCCAAGATCTGCTAGCGGGAGTAGATGAGCAGTTCTTC. The rearrangement joins TRBV14 to TRBJ2-1, with 10 bases lining up with TRBD2. Per germline, CDR1 SGHDN and CDR2 FVKESK. The CDR3 extends over 16 amino acids. V dropped 0 bases and J dropped 8; count of bases not matched to a gene: 7.